This T cell receptor (beta chain) was obtained from a study of cytomegalovirus exposure and HLA in healthy donors. Study-wide points: Later analysis found that TCR beta chains associated with HLA were more clonally expanded than other, equally common chains. Sequencing had likely introduced a cluster of highly shared sequence variants as an artifact.

The primer mix had 60 Vbeta and 13 Jbeta primers. This table comes from immunoSEQ multiplex PCR, and its TCRdb copy is limited to in-frame clones, with some not included. The repertoire holds about 100,000 clones, with under 85% as singletons. It was healthy bone marrow donors who served as donors. With 5 bases clipped from V and 3 bases from J, the junction kept 5 bases outside the gene matches. Germline V gene data show CDR1 as SGHNT and CDR2 as YENEEA. The CDR3 extends over 15 amino acids. Worth noting for this clone: No antigen is known for it.

The sequenced sample consisted of PBMCs. The V gene is TRBV11-3, the J gene TRBJ2-1, with 9 bases identical to TRBD1. This receptor was obtained from a man aged 40-49 years in good health and CMV-seronegative. This chain's CDR3 is CASSTGQGSYNEQFF. The CDR3 nucleotides read TGTGCCAGCAGCACCGGACAGGGGAGCTACAATGAGCAGTTCTTC.